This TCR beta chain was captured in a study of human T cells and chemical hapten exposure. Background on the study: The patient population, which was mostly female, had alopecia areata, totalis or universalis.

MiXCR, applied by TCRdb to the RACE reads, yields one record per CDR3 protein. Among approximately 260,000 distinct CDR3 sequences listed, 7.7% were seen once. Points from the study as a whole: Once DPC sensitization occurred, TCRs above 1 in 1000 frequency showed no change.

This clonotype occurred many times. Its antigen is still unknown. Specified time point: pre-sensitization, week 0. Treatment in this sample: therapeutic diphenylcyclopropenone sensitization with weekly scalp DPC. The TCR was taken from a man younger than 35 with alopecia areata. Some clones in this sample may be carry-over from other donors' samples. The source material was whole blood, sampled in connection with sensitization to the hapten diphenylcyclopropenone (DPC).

CDR3 in amino acids: CASSLREGLGEKLFF. For the CDR3, the DNA is TGTGCCAGCAGCTTAAGGGAGGGGCTAGGGGAAAAACTGTTTTTT. The V call is TRBV7-9, the J call TRBJ1-4; the D gene is possibly TRBD1 (5 bases). Per germline, CDR1 SEHNR and CDR2 FQNEAQ (reference sequence). CDR3 length: 15 amino acids. V gave up 2 bases and J gave up 8 bases, with 15 bases separating them.